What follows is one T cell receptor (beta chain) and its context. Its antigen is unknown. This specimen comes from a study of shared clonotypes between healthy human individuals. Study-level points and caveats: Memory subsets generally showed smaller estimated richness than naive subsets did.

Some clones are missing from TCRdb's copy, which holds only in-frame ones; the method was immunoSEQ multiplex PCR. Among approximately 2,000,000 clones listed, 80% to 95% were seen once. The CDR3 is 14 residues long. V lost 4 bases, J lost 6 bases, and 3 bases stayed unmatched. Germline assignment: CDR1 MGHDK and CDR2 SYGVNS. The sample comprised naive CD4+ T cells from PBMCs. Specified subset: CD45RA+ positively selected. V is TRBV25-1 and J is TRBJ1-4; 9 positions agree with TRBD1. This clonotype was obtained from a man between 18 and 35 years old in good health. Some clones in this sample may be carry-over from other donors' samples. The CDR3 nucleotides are TGTGCCAGCAGTGGAGACAGGGGGGATGAAAAACTGTTTTTT. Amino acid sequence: CASSGDRGDEKLFF.